This paragraph reports one T cell receptor beta chain. It has no known antigen specificity. The sample holds no much larger clone one base away, and base qualities are not on file. The data were taken from a study of blood T cell repertoires in COVID-19 (dated by TCRdb to 2020 to 2022). Regarding the study in general: The collaborator samples originated in the United States, Italy and Spain and spanned the acute and convalescent phases of COVID-19. Deeply sampled blood TCRbeta repertoires from subjects exposed to, actively infected with, or recovered from COVID-19 were included in the dataset. The repertoires were made available in a free public database intended to serve as a resource for research on the immune response to SARS-CoV-2. The material from the prospective study consisted of cDNA or gDNA derived from T cells, B-cell-depleted T cells, or PBMCs. Where available, HLA class I and class II types were obtained from metadata supplied by the sample provider rather than from assay-based typing. A de-identified subject ID, COVID-19 status, age in years and sex were almost always included in the sample metadata. Samples were obtained from the ongoing ImmuneRACE study (first 160 participants) and from about 1,300 subjects provided by 6 global collaborators.

Participants in the prospective study were aged roughly 18 to 100 years, lived in 20 to 30 United States geographic areas, and enrolled through a virtual design. To assign participants to cohorts, the prospective study relied on clinical history that participants themselves reported in a screening survey and a study questionnaire. Exposed participants had been in contact, within 2 weeks of entering the study, with a person who had a PCR-confirmed or clinician-diagnosed case of COVID-19. In the prospective study, mobile phlebotomists collected whole blood, serum and a nasopharyngeal or oropharyngeal swab from each participant. Prospective study participants could optionally give additional blood draws and questionnaires over a roughly two-month period. Before DNA extraction, blood samples from the prospective study were shipped at room temperature or frozen. The immunoSEQ Assay, a bias-controlled multiplex PCR, was used to amplify TCRbeta CDR3 regions from genomic DNA. The paper's data handling went like this. Within the assay, amplification of reference gene primers was used to estimate how many nucleated cells each sample contained. To quantify the absolute abundance of each unique TCRbeta CDR3 rearrangement, sequence reads were collapsed and filtered. Productive Simpson clonality was computed per sample as the square root of Simpson's diversity index over productive rearrangements. TCRdb provides this immuneACCESS table in a form limited to in-frame rearrangements. Some clones are lacking; in checked studies, under half of them reflect an unresolved V gene, and why the rest are absent is not known. That table gives V, J and clone size, and the DNA gave D and trimming. Within this sample are 350,000 to 400,000 clones, with more than 85% of them counted one time only. Clones ranked in the top ten supply about 0.78% of the sample.

Study-level results and caveats: The amount of clinical and demographic metadata varied by source and participant and was provided uncurated.

Material for sequencing was PBMCs or T cells enriched from blood (not recorded which). The TCR was taken from a woman between 35 and 50 years old who had been exposed to COVID-19.

The base sequence is TGTGCCAGCTCATCCTCGGACATCCACGAGCAGTACTTC. Its translation is CASSSSDIHEQYF. Here the chain combines TRBV18 and TRBJ2-7, with a tentative D gene TRBD1 over 5 matching bases. CDR1 and CDR2 are read off the germline V gene as KGHSH and LQKENI. From the cysteine up to the phenylalanine, the CDR3 has a length of 13 residues. This entry keeps only the CDR3 DNA: 39 bases, framed from base 1. V sheds 5 bases and J sheds 5 bases, leaving 13 bases between their ends. This CDR3, with the reference TRBV18 and TRBJ2-7 proteins standing in past its ends, gives the full variable domain NAGVMQNPRHLVRRRGQEARLRCSPMKGHSHVYWYRQLPEEGLKFMVYLQKENIIDESGMPKERFSAEFPKEGPSILRIQQVVRGDSAAYFCASSSSDIHEQYFGPGTRLTVT.